Listed below are T cell receptor beta chains from one sample, sequenced in a study of blood T cell repertoires in COVID-19. Assay used: immunoSEQ multiplex PCR; TCRdb lists only in-frame clones, some missing. The repertoire has 170,000 or so clones, about 88% of them found once; the top ten carry under 0.7%. Sample: peripheral blood. The receptors stem from a man between 60 and 75 years old with COVID-19, enrolled during active disease. The CDR3 runs from the conserved cysteine through the conserved F or W. D genes are given only for firm matches. Expanded clones are given a class, and other clones once, few, many or no size at all.

j_call clone_size v_call d_call cdr3_nt cdr3_aa
TRBJ1-4 NA TRBV7-6 TRBD1 TGTGCCAGCAGCTTAGAGATAGGACAGGGGCGAGAAAAACTGTTTTTT CASSLEIGQGREKLFF
TRBJ2-1 NA TRBV14 NA TGTGCCAGCAGCCAAGTGGGGGGAGCCAGCTCCTACAATGAGCAGTTCTTC CASSQVGGASSYNEQFF
TRBJ2-6 NA TRBV7-6 TRBD1 TGTGCCAGCAGCTTAGTGGGGACAGGGGCTGGGGCCAACGTCCTGACTTTC CASSLVGTGAGANVLTF
TRBJ2-2 NA TRBV7-2 NA TGTGCCAGCAGCTTATATCGAGGGTCGACGAACACCGGGGAGCTGTTTTTT CASSLYRGSTNTGELFF
TRBJ1-4 NA TRBV5-1 TRBD1 TGCGCCAGCAAAACAGGGGGCTCTAGTGAAAAACTGTTTTTT CASKTGGSSEKLFF
TRBJ2-7 few TRBV6-5 TRBD1 TGTGCCAGCAGTTACCAGACAGGGGTAGGCGAGCAGTACTTC CASSYQTGVGEQYF
TRBJ1-3 NA TRBV24-1 NA TGTGCCACCAGCCATGGGGGGTCTGGAAACACCATATATTTT CATSHGGSGNTIYF
TRBJ1-2 NA TRBV7-3 NA TGTGCCAGCAGCTCAAGGGACAAAGGACATGGCTACACCTTC CASSSRDKGHGYTF
TRBJ1-4 NA TRBV11-2 TRBD1 TGTGCCAGCAGCTTTAACAGGGGGTCTAATGAAAAACTGTTTTTT CASSFNRGSNEKLFF
TRBJ1-1 NA TRBV18 TRBD1 TGTGCCAGCTCACCGAGACAGGGCTCCGAGGGTTCGAACACTGAAGCTTTCTTT CASSPRQGSEGSNTEAFF
TRBJ1-6 NA TRBV9 NA TGTGCCAGCAGCGTAGGTCAGGGTTCGCAGGGTTCACCCCTCCACTTT CASSVGQGSQGSPLHF
TRBJ1-4 NA TRBV28 NA NA CASSLSVRGKNCFF
TRBJ1-6 NA TRBV9 TRBD1 TGTGCCAGCACACCTGGGACAGGAGATAATTCACCCCTCCACTTT CASTPGTGDNSPLHF
TRBJ2-7 NA TRBV19 TRBD1 TGTGCCAGTAACGGACAGGCCCAGGACGAGCAGTACTTC CASNGQAQDEQYF
TRBJ1-2 NA TRBV7-2 TRBD1 TGTGCCAGCAGCTTAGGGACAGGGGGTGATTACACCTTC CASSLGTGGDYTF
TRBJ2-5 NA TRBV5-1 NA TGCGCCAGCAGCTTGAACGGTCAGGCGGGGTATTCGGAGACCCAGTACTTC CASSLNGQAGYSETQYF
TRBJ2-7 NA TRBV30 NA TGTGCCTGGAGTTCCGTTTACGAGCAGTACTTC CAWSSVYEQYF
TRBJ1-1 NA TRBV5-1 TRBD1 TGCGCCAGCTTCCAAAGACAGGGGGGGACTGAAGCTTTCTTT CASFQRQGGTEAFF
TRBJ1-1 once TRBV6-2/TRBV6-3 NA TGTGCCAGCAGTTTCAGGGGTCTAAGCCAAACTGAAGCTTTCTTT CASSFRGLSQTEAFF
TRBJ1-6 once TRBV6-6 TRBD1 TGTGCCAGCAGTTACTCCGGACAGGGGAATTCACCCCTCCACTTT CASSYSGQGNSPLHF
TRBJ2-3 NA TRBV4-2 NA TGTGCCAGCAGCCAAGATTCCAGCGGGTCTTCCACAGATACGCAGTATTTT CASSQDSSGSSTDTQYF
TRBJ1-1 once TRBV9 NA TGTGCCAGCAGTGGTAGGGGGGGTGTCACTGAAGCTTTCTTT CASSGRGGVTEAFF
TRBJ1-2 once TRBV16 NA TGTGCCAGCAGCGGAGACCGGCTACTGGGCTACACCTTC CASSGDRLLGYTF
TRBJ1-5 NA TRBV5-1 TRBD1 TGCGCCAGCAGCTTAACAGGGGATCAGCCCCAGCATTTT CASSLTGDQPQHF
TRBJ2-7 NA TRBV7-2 TRBD1 TGTGCCAGCAGCGCCGGACAGGGGAACAGCGACGAGCAGTACTTC CASSAGQGNSDEQYF
TRBJ2-5 NA TRBV4-2 NA TGTGCCAGCAGCCAAAGGGGGGGTATCGACCAAGAGACCCAGTACTTC CASSQRGGIDQETQYF
TRBJ1-4 NA TRBV9 NA TGTGCCAGCAGCGTAGGCGGGGGGTTTAATGAAAAACTGTTTTTT CASSVGGGFNEKLFF
TRBJ1-1 NA TRBV25-1 NA TGTGCCAGCAGTAGAGTGGGGAGCACTGAAGCTTTCTTT CASSRVGSTEAFF
TRBJ2-1 NA TRBV3-1/TRBV3-2 NA TGTGCCAGCGCGGCCAGGGAAGGTTTCAGTGAGCAGTTCTTC CASAAREGFSEQFF
TRBJ2-7 NA TRBV6-5 NA TGTGCCAGCATTCCCCACGGGGCCCGGGGGTACGAGCAGTACTTC CASIPHGARGYEQYF
TRBJ1-1 NA TRBV28 NA TGTGCCAGCAGTCTTCTCCCGCCTAGCGTAGATACTGAAGCTTTCTTT CASSLLPPSVDTEAFF
TRBJ1-4 NA TRBV28 TRBD1 TGTGCCAGCAGGCTGGACAGGGGAAACGAAAAACTGTTTTTT CASRLDRGNEKLFF
TRBJ2-3 NA TRBV24-1 TRBD2 TGTGCCACCTCCGGGACTAGCGCAATCACAGATACGCAGTATTTT CATSGTSAITDTQYF
TRBJ2-7 NA TRBV11-2 TRBD2 TGTGCCAGCAGCGGACCTAGCGGGGTGGCCGAGCAGTACTTC CASSGPSGVAEQYF
TRBJ2-2 NA TRBV5-4 NA TGTGCCAGCAGCTTGGCCGGAGGGGCCCAGCTGTTTTTT CASSLAGGAQLFF
TRBJ1-1 once TRBV7-3 NA TGTGCCAGCAGCTCGGGGGTGATCGGCACTGAAGCTTTCTTT CASSSGVIGTEAFF
TRBJ1-4 NA TRBV19 TRBD1 TGTGCCAGTAGTGCAGACAGGGACACTAATGAAAAACTGTTTTTT CASSADRDTNEKLFF
TRBJ2-1 NA TRBV19 TRBD2 TGTGCCAGTAGTAGGGGACTAGATAACGCGGAGCAGTTCTTC CASSRGLDNAEQFF
TRBJ2-1 NA TRBV11-3 TRBD2 TGTGCCAGCATTCCGGGGGGTTCCTACAATGAGCAGTTCTTC CASIPGGSYNEQFF
TRBJ2-3 few TRBV5-8 NA TGTGCCAGCACCCTCCGGACAGATACGCAGTATTTT CASTLRTDTQYF
TRBJ2-7 NA TRBV19 NA TGTGCCAGTAGTATGGGACAAAGCTCCTACGAGCAGTACTTC CASSMGQSSYEQYF
TRBJ1-1 NA TRBV7-3 NA TGTGCCAGCAGCCAAACCCCAGGAGGCGCTGAAGCTTTCTTT CASSQTPGGAEAFF
TRBJ2-7 few TRBV11-3 TRBD2 TGTGCCAGCAGCTTAGGGCTAGCGGGATACTACGAGCAGTACTTC CASSLGLAGYYEQYF
TRBJ2-7 NA TRBV9 NA TGTGCCAGCAGCGTAGGCCCTACACCGACAACATACGAGCAGTACTTC CASSVGPTPTTYEQYF
TRBJ1-1 NA TRBV14 TRBD1 TGTGCCAGCAGCCTCCAGGGGGCGGTGAGCACTGAAGCTTTCTTT CASSLQGAVSTEAFF
TRBJ1-1 NA TRBV11-3 NA TGTGCCAGCAGCCAAAAAATGAACACTGAAGCTTTCTTT CASSQKMNTEAFF
TRBJ1-5 NA TRBV6-6 TRBD1 TGTGCCAGCAGAAACGACAGGGACAATCAGCCCCAGCATTTT CASRNDRDNQPQHF
TRBJ2-7 NA TRBV28 NA TGTGCCAGCACTCAAACAGGGCGGATCTACGAGCAGTACTTC CASTQTGRIYEQYF
TRBJ2-5 NA TRBV19 NA TGTGCCAGTAGATACAGGGCGGTCGAAGAGACCCAGTACTTC CASRYRAVEETQYF